Described below is a single T cell receptor (beta chain) sequence and its context. The antigen is not known. The repertoire was sequenced with immunoSEQ multiplex PCR; TCRdb's copy has only in-frame clones and lacks some. The sample lists 25,000 or so clones; more than 75% were seen once. Described time point: cycle 4 day 1 (C4D1), after more than five weeks of nivolumab. Each of the patients experienced relapse following autologous stem cell transplantation, and their brentuximab vedotin exposure differed. The study recorded best responses of complete response, partial response or progressive disease. The data originate from a study of PD-1 blockade in classical Hodgkin lymphoma. Overall study findings and caveats: TCR diversity at baseline was reported to be reduced in newly diagnosed patients relative to healthy donors.

The sequence derives from a human donor with classical Hodgkin lymphoma. Here the sequenced sample was peripheral blood mononuclear cells (PBMCs), taken before the fourth cycle of nivolumab.

The DNA for the CDR3 is TGTGCCAGTAGTATTGGACTAGCGGGGTCCCAAGAGACCCAGTACTTC. Its translation: CASSIGLAGSQETQYF. The chain employs TRBV19 and TRBJ2-5; 12 nucleotides agree with TRBD2. Germline V gives CDR1 LNHDA, CDR2 SQIVND (reference sequence). This CDR3 comprises 16 residues. V lost 3 bases to trimming and J lost 1 base; unmatched junction nucleotides: 3.